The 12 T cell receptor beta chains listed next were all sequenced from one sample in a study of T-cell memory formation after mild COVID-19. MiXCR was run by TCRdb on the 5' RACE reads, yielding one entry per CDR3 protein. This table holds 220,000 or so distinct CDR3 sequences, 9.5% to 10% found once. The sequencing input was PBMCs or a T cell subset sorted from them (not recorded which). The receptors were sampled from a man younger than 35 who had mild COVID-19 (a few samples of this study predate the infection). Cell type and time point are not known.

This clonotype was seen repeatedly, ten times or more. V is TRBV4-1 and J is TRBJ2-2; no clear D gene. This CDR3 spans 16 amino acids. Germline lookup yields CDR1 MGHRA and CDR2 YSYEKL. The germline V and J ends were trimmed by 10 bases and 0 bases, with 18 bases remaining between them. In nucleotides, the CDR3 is TGCGCCATCAACCAGAGCCCCGGGCCGAACACCGGGGAGCTGTTTTTT. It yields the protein CAINQSPGPNTGELFF.

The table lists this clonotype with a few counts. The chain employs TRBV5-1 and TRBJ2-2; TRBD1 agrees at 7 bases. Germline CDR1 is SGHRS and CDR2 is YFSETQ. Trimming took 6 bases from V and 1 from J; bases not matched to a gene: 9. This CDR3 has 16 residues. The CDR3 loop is CASKMTGTVNTGELFF. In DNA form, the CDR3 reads TGCGCCAGCAAGATGACCGGGACAGTGAACACCGGGGAGCTGTTTTTT.

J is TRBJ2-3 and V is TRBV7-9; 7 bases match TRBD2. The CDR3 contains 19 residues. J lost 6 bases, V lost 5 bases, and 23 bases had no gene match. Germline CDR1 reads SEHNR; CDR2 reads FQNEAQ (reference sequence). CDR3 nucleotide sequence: TGTGCCAGCAGCCCGAGCGGGACTTATTGGCGGGGAAACTGGGATACGCAGTATTTT. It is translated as CASSPSGTYWRGNWDTQYF.

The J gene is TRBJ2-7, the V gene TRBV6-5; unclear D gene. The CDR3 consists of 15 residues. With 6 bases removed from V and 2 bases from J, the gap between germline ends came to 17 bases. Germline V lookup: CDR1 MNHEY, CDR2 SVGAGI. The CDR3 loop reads CASRLPRMNAYEQYF. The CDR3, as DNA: TGTGCCAGCAGGCTCCCCCGGATGAACGCCTACGAGCAGTACTTC.

CDR3 in amino acids: CASSLGAPLGGRGSGNTIYF. CDR3 nucleotides: TGTGCCAGCAGCTTGGGGGCGCCCTTAGGGGGCCGGGGATCTGGAAACACCATATATTTT. This sequence joins TRBV7-2 and TRBJ1-3, with TRBD1 matching 7 bases. J gave up 1 base and V 3 bases, and 18 bases lay outside the gene matches. The CDR3 runs 20 residues. The germline CDR1 and CDR2 sequences are SGHTA and FQGNSA.

CDR3 bases: TGCGCCAGCAGCCCCATTGGGGTGAACACTGAAGCTTTCTTT. It encodes CASSPIGVNTEAFF. The V and J genes are TRBV4-1 and TRBJ1-1; D unresolved. The CDR3 extends over 14 amino acids. Germline CDR1 MGHRA, CDR2 YSYEKL. Trimming shortened V by 4 bases and J by 0 bases, and 9 bases separated the two germline ends.

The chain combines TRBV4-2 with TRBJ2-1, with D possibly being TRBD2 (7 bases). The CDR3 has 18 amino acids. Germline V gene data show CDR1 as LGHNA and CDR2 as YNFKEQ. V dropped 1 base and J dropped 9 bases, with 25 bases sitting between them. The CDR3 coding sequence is TGTGCCAGCAGCCAAGTATCCGTTGGGGGGGCATCATCCACTGAGCAGTTCTTC. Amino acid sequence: CASSQVSVGGASSTEQFF.

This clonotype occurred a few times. CDR3 in amino acids: CASKNPTPKNSPLHF. For the CDR3, the DNA is TGTGCCAGCAAGAACCCTACCCCAAAAAATTCACCCCTCCACTTT. The V gene is TRBV28, the J gene TRBJ1-6, with unresolved D. The CDR3 has 15 amino acids. Germline CDR1 MDHEN, CDR2 SYDVKM. The V gene lost 7 bases and the J gene lost 7 bases, with 17 bases spanning the gap.

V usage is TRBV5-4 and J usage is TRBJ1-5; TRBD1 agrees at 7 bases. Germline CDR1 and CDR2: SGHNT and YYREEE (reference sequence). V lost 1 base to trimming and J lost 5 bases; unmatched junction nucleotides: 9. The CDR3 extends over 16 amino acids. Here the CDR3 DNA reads TGTGCCAGCAGCTTGTATAGAACAGGGGAGGATCAGCCCCAGCATTTT. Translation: CASSLYRTGEDQPQHF.

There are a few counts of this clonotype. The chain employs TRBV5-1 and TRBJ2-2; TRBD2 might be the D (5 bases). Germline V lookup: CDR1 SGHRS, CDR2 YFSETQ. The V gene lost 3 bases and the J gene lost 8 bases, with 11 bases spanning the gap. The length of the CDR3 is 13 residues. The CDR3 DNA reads TGCGCCAGCAGCTGGACCCGAGGGGGGGAGCTGTTTTTT. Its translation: CASSWTRGGELFF.

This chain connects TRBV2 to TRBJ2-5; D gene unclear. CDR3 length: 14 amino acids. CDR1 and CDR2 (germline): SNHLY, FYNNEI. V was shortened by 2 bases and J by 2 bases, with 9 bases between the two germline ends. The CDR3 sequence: CASSEWSEQETQYF. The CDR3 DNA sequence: TGTGCCAGCAGTGAATGGTCAGAACAAGAGACCCAGTACTTC.

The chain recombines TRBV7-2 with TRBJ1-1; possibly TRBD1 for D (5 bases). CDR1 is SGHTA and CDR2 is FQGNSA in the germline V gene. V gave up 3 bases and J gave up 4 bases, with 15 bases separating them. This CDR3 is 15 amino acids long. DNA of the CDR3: TGTGCCAGCAGCTTCCGGGGGATTAGCAGCACTGAAGCTTTCTTT. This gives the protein CASSFRGISSTEAFF. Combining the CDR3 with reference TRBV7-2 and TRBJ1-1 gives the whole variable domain GAGVSQSPSNKVTEKGKDVELRCDPISGHTALYWYRQSLGQGLEFLIYFQGNSAPDKSGLPSDRFSAERTGGSVSTLTIQRTQQEDSAVYLCASSFRGISSTEAFFGQGTRLTVV.